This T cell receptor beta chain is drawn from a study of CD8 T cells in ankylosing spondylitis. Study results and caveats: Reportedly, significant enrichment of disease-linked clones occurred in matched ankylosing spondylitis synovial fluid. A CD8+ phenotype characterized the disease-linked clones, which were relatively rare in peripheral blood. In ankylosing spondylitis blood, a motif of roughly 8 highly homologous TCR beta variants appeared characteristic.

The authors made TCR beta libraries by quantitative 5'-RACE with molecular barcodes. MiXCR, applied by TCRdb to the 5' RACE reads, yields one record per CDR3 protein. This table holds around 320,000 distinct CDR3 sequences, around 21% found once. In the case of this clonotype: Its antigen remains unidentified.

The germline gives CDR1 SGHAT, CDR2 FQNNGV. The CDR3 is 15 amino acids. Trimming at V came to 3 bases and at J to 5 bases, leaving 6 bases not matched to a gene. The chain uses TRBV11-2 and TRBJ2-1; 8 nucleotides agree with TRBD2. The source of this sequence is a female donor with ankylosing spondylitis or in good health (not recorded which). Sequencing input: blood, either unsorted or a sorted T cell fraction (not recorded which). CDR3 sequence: CASSFSGLVDNEQFF. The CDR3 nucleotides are TGTGCCAGCAGCTTTTCGGGACTAGTCGACAATGAGCAGTTCTTC.